This T cell receptor beta chain was captured by sequencing in a study of tumor-infiltrating lymphocytes in primary liver carcinoma. About the research overall: Stage T1-T3 N0M0 and a size of roughly 4.2 to 10 cm characterized the tumors. Broader study findings: The top-250-clone fraction was significantly higher in tumors than in blood (p = 0.039). Tumor region pairs outstripped tumor-adjacent and tumor-blood pairs in overlap.

Constant-region priming of around 500 ng total RNA yielded TCR beta cDNA. For TCR beta, libraries were produced by three nested multiplex PCR rounds using slightly modified ARM-PCR. Amplification in the first two PCR rounds was performed using TRBV1-TRBV30 forward primers and a C-beta reverse primer for 10 cycles each. A single record per CDR3 protein comes from TCRdb applying MiXCR to the multiplex PCR reads. The sample lists 52,000 or so distinct CDR3 sequences; 60% to 80% were seen once. Unsorted bulk tissue (roughly 19-31 mg) underwent RNA and DNA co-extraction. Viable tumor cells exceeded 90% in all tumor samples. This CDR3 is 16 amino acids long. The ends were cut back, 6 bases at V and 2 bases at J, with 17 bases in the middle. Looked up from germline, CDR1 is WNHNN and CDR2 is SYGVQD (reference sequence). Comments on this clonotype: Its antigen is currently unknown.

The sequence derives from a middle-aged man with primary liver carcinoma and hepatitis B virus infection. Source material: liver tumor tissue from sampling region 5. Specified subset: tumor region T5, tumor centre. V and J are TRBV10-1 and TRBJ2-4; D possibly corresponds to TRBD2 (6 bases). The chain's CDR3 is CASSTLAGSTKNIQYF. DNA of the CDR3: TGCGCCAGCAGCACACTGGCGGGAAGCACCAAAAACATTCAGTACTTC.